The entry below describes one TCR beta chain. The antigen remains undetermined. TCRbeta libraries averaged around 42,000 productive templates per sample. Some clones are missing from TCRdb's copy, which holds only in-frame ones; the method was immunoSEQ multiplex PCR. The table has under 25,000 clones, 92% seen once; the top ten hold 45%. This entry comes from a study of STAT3 mutations in large granular lymphocyte leukemia. At the level of the study: Roughly half of the longitudinally sequenced T-LGLL patients carried detectable canonical activating STAT3 mutations. Study observations and caveats: After therapy, about 35% of the 18 patients switched clonotypes, all new clones STAT3 wild type. In T-cell large granular lymphocyte leukemia, about half of patients showed multiple immunodominant subclonotypes.

V was pared by 6 bases and J by 7 bases, with 13 bases between. CDR1 is PRHDT and CDR2 is FYEKMQ in the germline V gene (reference sequence). This CDR3 has 12 residues. This chain uses TRBV13 with TRBJ2-7; TRBD1 might be the D (7 bases). The sequence derives from a man aged 55 to 70 with T-cell large granular lymphocyte leukemia. Some clones in this sample may be carry-over from other donors' samples. Material for sequencing was peripheral blood mononuclear cells. As DNA, the CDR3 is TGTGCCAGCAGTTACGCAGGGGGGGAGCAGTACTTC. As protein: CASSYAGGEQYF.